These 10 T cell receptor beta chains share one sample of origin, sequenced in a study of PD-L1 blockade in urothelial cancer. The repertoire was sequenced with immunoSEQ multiplex PCR; TCRdb's copy has only in-frame clones and lacks some. The sample shows 85,000 to 100,000 clones, about nine tenths of them seen only once. As for time point: pretreatment peripheral blood. The sequences come from PBMCs, collected around atezolizumab (anti-PD-L1) treatment. Source of these receptors: a man between 60 and 75 years old with urothelial cancer.

The V call is TRBV9, the J call TRBJ2-1; 9 bases align to TRBD1. Germline V gives CDR1 SGDLS, CDR2 YYNGEE. The CDR3 loop spans 13 amino acids. The ends lost 3 bases at V and 7 bases at J; junction bases unmatched: 2. The CDR3 here is CASSGDRGNEQFF. Here the CDR3 DNA reads TGTGCCAGCAGCGGTGACAGGGGGAATGAGCAGTTCTTC.

The rearrangement joins TRBV28 to TRBJ2-7, with 10 positions matching TRBD1. From germline, CDR1 is MDHEN and CDR2 SYDVKM. Losses at the gene ends were 6 bases for V and 6 bases for J; bases not matched to a gene: 14. The CDR3 length is 16 residues. This chain's CDR3 is CASSPFAGTGVAEQYF. The CDR3 nucleotides read TGTGCCAGCAGCCCTTTCGCCGGGACAGGGGTTGCCGAGCAGTACTTC.

The J gene is TRBJ1-1, the V gene TRBV6-5, with D perhaps TRBD1 (5 bases). The germline V gene encodes CDR1 MNHEY and CDR2 SVGAGI. This CDR3 is 15 amino acids long. The germline V and J ends were trimmed by 2 bases and 0 bases, with 10 bases remaining between them. Written as DNA, the CDR3 is TGTGCCAGCAGTTACGGGGGGAACATGAACACTGAAGCTTTCTTT. Translating it yields CASSYGGNMNTEAFF.

The V and J genes are TRBV19 and TRBJ1-1, with 9 nucleotides matching TRBD1. CDR1 and CDR2 (germline): LNHDA, SQIVND (reference sequence). V shed 7 bases, J shed 1 base, and the junction held 1 base outside the gene matches. The CDR3 runs 13 residues. The CDR3 nucleotides read TGTGCCAGTACGGACAGGGGGAACACTGAAGCTTTCTTT. Residues: CASTDRGNTEAFF.

The J gene is TRBJ2-1, the V gene TRBV19, with 8 bases lining up with TRBD1. Germline lookup yields CDR1 LNHDA and CDR2 SQIVND (reference sequence). The V and J ends lost 4 bases and 0 bases, in that order; junction bases with no gene match: 5. The CDR3 covers 16 residues. This chain's CDR3 is CASSTRTGSSYNEQFF. The CDR3 nucleotides are TGTGCCAGTAGTACCCGGACAGGGAGCTCCTACAATGAGCAGTTCTTC.

This chain links TRBV18 with TRBJ2-7; D is possibly TRBD1 (6 bases). V lost 6 bases and J lost 4, with 13 bases in between. This CDR3 has 13 amino acids. Germline V lookup: CDR1 KGHSH, CDR2 LQKENI. The CDR3 sequence is CASSQGQIYEQYF. As DNA, the CDR3 is TGTGCCAGCTCTCAAGGACAGATTTACGAGCAGTACTTC.

This CDR3 reads CASSRTGGGQGALSQPQHF. CDR3 sequence (DNA): TGTGCCAGTAGTAGGACAGGGGGAGGACAGGGGGCTCTCAGTCAGCCCCAGCATTTT. The chain has TRBV19 and TRBJ1-5; 11 bases agree with TRBD1. Germline V CDR1 and CDR2: LNHDA, SQIVND (reference sequence). This CDR3 is built from 19 residues. V lost 4 bases and J lost 6; bases outside the gene matches: 17.

This clone came up once. V is TRBV9 and J is TRBJ2-1, with D perhaps matching TRBD2 (6 bases). V was shortened by 1 base and J by 6 bases, with 11 bases between the two germline ends. In germline, CDR1 is SGDLS, CDR2 YYNGEE. CDR3 size: 14 residues. The CDR3 DNA is TGTGCCAGCAGCGTACGACTAGTGAGCAATGAGCAGTTCTTC. Its translation: CASSVRLVSNEQFF.

The CDR3 spells CASGKAGRYNEQFF. CDR3 DNA sequence: TGTGCCAGCGGAAAAGCGGGAAGGTATAATGAGCAGTTCTTC. The chain combines TRBV6-6 with TRBJ2-1, with 7 nucleotides matching TRBD2. The CDR3 has 14 amino acids. Looked up from germline, CDR1 is MNHNY and CDR2 is SVGAGI (reference sequence). V was clipped by 8 bases and J by 7 bases; unmatched bases: 11.

CDR3 nucleotide sequence: TGTGCCAGCAGGAAGGACAGCAACACTGAAGCTTTCTTT. Amino acid sequence: CASRKDSNTEAFF. This chain uses TRBV6-5 with TRBJ1-1, with D possibly TRBD1 on 6 matching bases. V was clipped by 6 bases and J by 2 bases, with 10 bases between them. Germline CDR1 MNHEY, CDR2 SVGAGI. The CDR3 is 13 amino acids.